These T cell receptor beta chains were read from a single sample in a study of blood T cells in healthy people across ages. From the 5' RACE reads, TCRdb called clonotypes with MiXCR, one entry per CDR3 protein. The sample carries 500,000 to 550,000 distinct CDR3 sequences, about 24% recorded once. These data were also reused for a study on T cells of mothers and their children.

The sequencing sample was made of blood. The receptors shown here come from a boy younger than 18 in good health. The conserved cysteine and the conserved F or W are not part of the CDR3 here. The order of the fields is CDR3 protein, V gene, J gene.

GLRCTDTQY	TRBV20-1	TRBJ2-3
ASSVGPHTGELF	TRBV9	TRBJ2-2
SVERVTVGTYEQY	TRBV29-1	.
ASSLWGGNQPQH	TRBV27	TRBJ1-5
ASSLDGLYYGYT	TRBV5-6	TRBJ1-2
ASSPPPPGQLKTQY	TRBV9	TRBJ2-5
ASSLAGGAGTSGINEQF	TRBV11-1	TRBJ2-1
ASSQVGQSDYQETQY	TRBV4-3	TRBJ2-5
ASSSSANYGYT	TRBV27	TRBJ1-2
ASRETGRLNNEQF	TRBV28	.
SVETKNYGYT	TRBV29-1	TRBJ1-2
ASRKERHIATETQY	TRBV2	TRBJ2-5
ASSVQGSGTDTQY	TRBV9	TRBJ2-3
ASSLNQGARTEAF	TRBV7-9	TRBJ1-1
ASSYMYSGANVLT	TRBV6-5	TRBJ2-6
AIGESPQYEQY	TRBV10-3	.
ASSPFLGRDRSSYEQY	TRBV27	TRBJ2-7
ASSLPGAGELF	TRBV28	TRBJ2-2
ASSLEFSGRFYEQY	TRBV5-1	TRBJ2-7
ASSYRGTSYNEQF	TRBV28	TRBJ2-1
SAQAHARGTDTQY	TRBV20-1	TRBJ2-3
ASRRQGALLDNEQF	TRBV7-2	.